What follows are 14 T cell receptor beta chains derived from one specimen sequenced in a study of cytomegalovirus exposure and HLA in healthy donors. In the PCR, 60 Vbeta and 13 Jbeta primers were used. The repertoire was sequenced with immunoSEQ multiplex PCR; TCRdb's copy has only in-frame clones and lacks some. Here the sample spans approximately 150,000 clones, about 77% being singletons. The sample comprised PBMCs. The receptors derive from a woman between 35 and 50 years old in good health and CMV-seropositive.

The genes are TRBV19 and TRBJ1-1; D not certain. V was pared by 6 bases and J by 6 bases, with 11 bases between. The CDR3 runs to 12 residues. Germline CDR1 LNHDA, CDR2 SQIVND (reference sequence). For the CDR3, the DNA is TGTGCCAGTAGGAATGTCGGTGCTGAAGCTTTCTTT. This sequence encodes CASRNVGAEAFF.

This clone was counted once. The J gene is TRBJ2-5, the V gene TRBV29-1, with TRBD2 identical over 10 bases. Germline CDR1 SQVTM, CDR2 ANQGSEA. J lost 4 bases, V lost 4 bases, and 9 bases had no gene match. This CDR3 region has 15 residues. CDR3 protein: CSVAFLAGAPETQYF. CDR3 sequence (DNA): TGCAGCGTTGCTTTCCTAGCGGGAGCCCCAGAGACCCAGTACTTC. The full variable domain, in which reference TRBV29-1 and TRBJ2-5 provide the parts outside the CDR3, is SAVISQKPSRDICQRGTSLTIQCQVDSQVTMMFWYRQQPGQSLTLIATANQGSEATYESGFVIDKFPISRPNLTFSTLTVSNMSPEDSSIYLCSVAFLAGAPETQYFGPGTRLLVL.

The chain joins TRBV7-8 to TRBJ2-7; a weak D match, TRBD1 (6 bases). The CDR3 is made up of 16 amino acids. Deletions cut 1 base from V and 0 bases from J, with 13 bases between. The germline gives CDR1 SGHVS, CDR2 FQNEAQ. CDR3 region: CASSLEGDRDSYEQYF. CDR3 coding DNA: TGTGCCAGCAGCTTAGAGGGGGACCGGGACTCCTACGAGCAGTACTTC.

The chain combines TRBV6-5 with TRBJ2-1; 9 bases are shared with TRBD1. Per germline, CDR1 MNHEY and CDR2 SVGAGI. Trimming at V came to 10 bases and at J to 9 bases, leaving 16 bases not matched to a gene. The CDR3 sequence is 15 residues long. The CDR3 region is CATGVSGQGQGEQFF. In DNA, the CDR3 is TGTGCCACAGGGGTTTCCGGACAGGGGCAGGGTGAGCAGTTCTTC.

CDR3 DNA: TGTGCCAGCAGCCCACAACCTAGCGGGGGGGCCGGCACAGATACGCAGTATTTT. Translating it yields CASSPQPSGGAGTDTQYF. The V gene is TRBV5-4, the J gene TRBJ2-3; 12 bases match TRBD2. Trimming cost V 4 bases and J 1 base; bases outside gene matches: 10. The CDR3 is made up of 18 amino acids. CDR1 SGHNT and CDR2 YYREEE come from the germline V gene (reference sequence).

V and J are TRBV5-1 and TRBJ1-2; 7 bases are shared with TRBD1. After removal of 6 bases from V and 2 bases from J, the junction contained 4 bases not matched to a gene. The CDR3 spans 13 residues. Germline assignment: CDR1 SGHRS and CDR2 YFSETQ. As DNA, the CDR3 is TGCGCCAGCACTATGGGACAGAACTATGGCTACACCTTC. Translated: CASTMGQNYGYTF.

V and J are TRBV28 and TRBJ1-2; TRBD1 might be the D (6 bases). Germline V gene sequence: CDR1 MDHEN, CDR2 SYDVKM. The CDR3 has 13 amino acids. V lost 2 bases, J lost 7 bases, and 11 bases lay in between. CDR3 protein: CASSLQGNGGYTF. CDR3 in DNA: TGTGCCAGCAGTTTACAGGGGAATGGTGGCTACACCTTC.

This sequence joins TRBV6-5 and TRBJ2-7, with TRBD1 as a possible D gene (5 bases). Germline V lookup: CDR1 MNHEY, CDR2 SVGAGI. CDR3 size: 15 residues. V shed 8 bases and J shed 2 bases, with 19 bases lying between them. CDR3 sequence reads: CASHPQGTNPYEQYF. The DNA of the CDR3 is TGTGCCAGCCATCCTCAGGGAACTAATCCCTACGAGCAGTACTTC.

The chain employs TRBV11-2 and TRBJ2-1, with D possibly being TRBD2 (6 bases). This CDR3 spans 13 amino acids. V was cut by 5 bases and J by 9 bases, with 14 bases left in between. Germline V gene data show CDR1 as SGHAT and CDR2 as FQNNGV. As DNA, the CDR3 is TGTGCCAGCAGCCGACTAGTTGTGAGTGAGCAGTTCTTC. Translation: CASSRLVVSEQFF. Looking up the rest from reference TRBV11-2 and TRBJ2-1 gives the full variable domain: EAGVAQSPRYKIIEKRQSVAFWCNPISGHATLYWYQQILGQGPKLLIQFQNNGVVDDSQLPKDRFSAERLKGVDSTLKIQPAKLEDSAVYLCASSRLVVSEQFFGPGTRLTVL.

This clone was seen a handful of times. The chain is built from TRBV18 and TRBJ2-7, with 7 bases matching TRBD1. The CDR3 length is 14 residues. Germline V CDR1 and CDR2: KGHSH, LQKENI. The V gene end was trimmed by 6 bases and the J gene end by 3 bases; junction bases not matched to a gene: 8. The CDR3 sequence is CASSISTGNYEQYF. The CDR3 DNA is TGTGCCAGCTCGATTTCGACAGGGAACTACGAGCAGTACTTC.

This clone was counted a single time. The CDR3 DNA sequence: TGTGCCAGCAGCCCCCCGGGCGGGTCGTGGGGCTACACCTTC. Amino acid sequence: CASSPPGGSWGYTF. The chain uses TRBV9 and TRBJ1-2; D not resolved. Between the trimmed V and J ends, which lost 4 bases and 8 bases, there was a span of 18 bases. This CDR3 contains 14 residues. Germline-derived CDR1 and CDR2 are SGDLS and YYNGEE.

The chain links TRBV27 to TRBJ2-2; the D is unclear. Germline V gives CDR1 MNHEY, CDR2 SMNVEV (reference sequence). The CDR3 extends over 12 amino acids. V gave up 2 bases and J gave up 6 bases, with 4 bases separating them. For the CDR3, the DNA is TGTGCCAGCAGTTTACGGTCCGGGGAGCTGTTTTTT. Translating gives CASSLRSGELFF.

CDR3 DNA: TGTGCCATCAGTAGAGGGAAGACCAAAGATAGGAAGTCCTCTGGCACAGATACGCAGTATTTT. This translates into CAISRGKTKDRKSSGTDTQYF. The chain couples TRBV10-3 to TRBJ2-3; D is possibly TRBD2 (5 bases). This CDR3 region has 21 residues. The germline gives CDR1 ENHRY, CDR2 SYGVKD. V shed 5 bases and J shed 1 base, with 31 bases lying between them.

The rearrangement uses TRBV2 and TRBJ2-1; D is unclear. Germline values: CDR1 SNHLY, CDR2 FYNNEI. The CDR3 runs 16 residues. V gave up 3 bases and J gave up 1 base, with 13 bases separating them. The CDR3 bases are TGTGCCAGCAGTGACACGGCGGAGACGTCCTACAATGAGCAGTTCTTC. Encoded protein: CASSDTAETSYNEQFF.